Listed below are T cell receptor beta chains from one sample, sequenced in a study of blood T cell repertoires in COVID-19. Clones were sequenced by immunoSEQ multiplex PCR, and TCRdb holds only the in-frame ones, with some missing. This sample yields 250,000 to 350,000 clones, of which more than 85% are seen a single time; under 20% belongs to the top ten. The sample consisted of PBMCs or T cells enriched from blood (not recorded which). The receptors stem from a woman aged 25 to 39 who had recovered from COVID-19. CDR3s include the opening cysteine and the closing phenylalanine or tryptophan. D genes are given only for firm matches. Size tells how often a clone was seen (once, few, many) or the class of an expanded clone, and some rows leave it out.

j_gene,d_gene,abundance,v_gene,CDR3nt,CDR3aa
TRBJ1-6,.,.,TRBV12-3/TRBV12-4,TGTGCCAGCAGTACGGCGGCCGGGACACCCCTCCACTTT,CASSTAAGTPLHF
TRBJ1-4,TRBD1,.,TRBV30,TGTGCCTGGAGACCGGGACAGTATAATGAAAAACTGTTTTTT,CAWRPGQYNEKLFF
TRBJ2-7,TRBD2,.,TRBV5-1,TGCGCCAGCAGCTTGGTGGCAGCGGGGGCCTTCTCCTACGAGCAGTACTTC,CASSLVAAGAFSYEQYF
TRBJ1-2,.,once,TRBV28,TGTGCCAGCAGCTCCGACGTAGCCTATGGCTACACCTTC,CASSSDVAYGYTF
TRBJ1-5,.,.,TRBV19,TGTGCCAGTAGTAGGGAGGATCAGCCCCAGCATTTT,CASSREDQPQHF
TRBJ1-1,.,.,TRBV6-5,TGTGCCAGCAGTTACTCGTCGCGGTTCACTGAAGCTTTCTTT,CASSYSSRFTEAFF
TRBJ2-1,.,.,TRBV6-5,TGTGCCAGCAGTTACGTGGGGGCTGGGGATGAGCAGTTCTTC,CASSYVGAGDEQFF
TRBJ2-1,.,.,TRBV5-1,TGCGCCAGCAGCTTGGGGCAGGTAGCCTACAATGAGCAGTTCTTC,CASSLGQVAYNEQFF
TRBJ1-2,TRBD1,.,TRBV16,TGTGCCAGCAGCCAAACGGGACAGGGAGATGGCTACACCTTC,CASSQTGQGDGYTF
TRBJ2-1,.,.,TRBV5-4,TGTGCCAGCAGCCCCTCGCTGGGGCCTTACTCCTACAATGAGCAGTTCTTC,CASSPSLGPYSYNEQFF
TRBJ2-2,TRBD2,.,TRBV5-1,TGCGCCAGCAGCCCTGGGACTAGCGGGAAGAACACCGGGGAGCTGTTTTTT,CASSPGTSGKNTGELFF
TRBJ2-2,.,.,TRBV7-8,TGTGCCAGCAGCTTATCCGACAGAACGAACACCGGGGAGCTGTTTTTT,CASSLSDRTNTGELFF
TRBJ2-2,TRBD1,.,TRBV2,TGTGCCAGCAGCCCCGACAGGGCGGCCGGGGAGCTGTTTTTT,CASSPDRAAGELFF
TRBJ2-5,TRBD2,once,TRBV7-3,TGTGCCAGCAGCCCCGGACTAGCGGGGGGGCGAGAGACCCAGTACTTC,CASSPGLAGGRETQYF
TRBJ1-4,.,.,TRBV30,TGTGCCTGGAGCACGCAGGGTCGAAATGAAAAACTGTTTTTT,CAWSTQGRNEKLFF
TRBJ1-5,.,.,TRBV7-2,TGTGCCAGCAGCTTACAGGGCACGCAGCCCCAGCATTTT,CASSLQGTQPQHF
TRBJ2-3,.,.,TRBV12-5,TGTGCTAGTGGTTTGGTACTGGGAGACACGACTAGCACAGATACGCAGTATTTT,CASGLVLGDTTSTDTQYF
TRBJ1-1,TRBD1,.,TRBV24-1,TGTGCCACCAGTGGCCAAGGACAGGGTACGGACACTGAAGCTTTCTTT,CATSGQGQGTDTEAFF
TRBJ1-1,.,.,TRBV5-4,TGTGCCAGCAGCTTGGGTCAGGGGAGTCACACTGAAGCTTTCTTT,CASSLGQGSHTEAFF
TRBJ2-3,.,.,TRBV28,TGTGCCAGCAGTTTAGTCCTCACAGAAAAGTTTAACTTT,CASSLVLTEKFNF
TRBJ1-2,.,.,TRBV7-8,TGTGCCAGCAGCTTAGTCGCTTTCGGCAGGGCTAAAGCTAACTATGGCTACACCTTC,CASSLVAFGRAKANYGYTF
TRBJ2-1,.,.,TRBV27,TGTGCCAGCAGGCGAGGGAGGACTTACAATGAGCAGTTCTTC,CASRRGRTYNEQFF
TRBJ2-1,.,.,TRBV27,TGTGCCAGCAGTTTGGAGGGAGACTCCCTCAATGAGCAGTTCTTC,CASSLEGDSLNEQFF
TRBJ2-7,.,.,TRBV5-5,TGTGCCAGCAGCCCGGAGCTGTACGAGCAGTACTTC,CASSPELYEQYF
TRBJ2-1,.,few,TRBV7-3,TGTGCCAGCAGCGATAGACGGAGCTCCTACAATGAGCAGTTCTTC,CASSDRRSSYNEQFF
TRBJ1-1,TRBD1,.,TRBV2,TGTGCCAGCAGTGAATTTGGGCAGGGGGGCCTCGAAGCTTTCTTT,CASSEFGQGGLEAFF
TRBJ2-5,.,.,TRBV7-8,TGTGCCAGCAGCTCGGGTCGGATACCAGAGACCCAGTACTTC,CASSSGRIPETQYF